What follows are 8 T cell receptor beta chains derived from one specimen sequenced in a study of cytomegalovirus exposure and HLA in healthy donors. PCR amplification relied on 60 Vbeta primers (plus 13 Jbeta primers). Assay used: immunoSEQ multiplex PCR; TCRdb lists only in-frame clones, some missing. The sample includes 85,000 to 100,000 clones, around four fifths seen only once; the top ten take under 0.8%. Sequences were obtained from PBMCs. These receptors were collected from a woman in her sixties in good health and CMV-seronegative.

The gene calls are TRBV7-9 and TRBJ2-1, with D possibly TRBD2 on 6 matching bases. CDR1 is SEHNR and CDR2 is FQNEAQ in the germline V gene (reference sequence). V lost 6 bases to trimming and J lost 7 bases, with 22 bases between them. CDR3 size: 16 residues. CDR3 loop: CASRVGWRDFVNEQFF. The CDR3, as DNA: TGTGCCAGCAGGGTTGGTTGGCGGGACTTTGTAAATGAGCAGTTCTTC.

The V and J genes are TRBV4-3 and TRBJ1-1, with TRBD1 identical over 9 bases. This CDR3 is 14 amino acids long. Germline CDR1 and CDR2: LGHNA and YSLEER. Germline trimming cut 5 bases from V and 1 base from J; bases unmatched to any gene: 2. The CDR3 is CASSAGQGNTEAFF. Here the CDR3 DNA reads TGCGCCAGCAGCGCGGGACAGGGGAACACTGAAGCTTTCTTT.

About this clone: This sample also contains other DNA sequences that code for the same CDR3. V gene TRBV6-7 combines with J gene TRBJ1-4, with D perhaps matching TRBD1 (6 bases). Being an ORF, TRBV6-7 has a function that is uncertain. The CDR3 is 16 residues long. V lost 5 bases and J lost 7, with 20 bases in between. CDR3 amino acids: CASSAETGIWGEKLFF. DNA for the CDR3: TGTGCCAGCAGTGCTGAAACAGGGATATGGGGTGAAAAACTGTTTTTT.

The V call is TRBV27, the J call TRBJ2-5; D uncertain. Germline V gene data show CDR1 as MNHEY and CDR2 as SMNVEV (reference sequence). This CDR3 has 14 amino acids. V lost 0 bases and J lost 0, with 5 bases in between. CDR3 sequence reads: CASSLSYNQETQYF. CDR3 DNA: TGTGCCAGCAGTTTATCGTACAACCAAGAGACCCAGTACTTC.

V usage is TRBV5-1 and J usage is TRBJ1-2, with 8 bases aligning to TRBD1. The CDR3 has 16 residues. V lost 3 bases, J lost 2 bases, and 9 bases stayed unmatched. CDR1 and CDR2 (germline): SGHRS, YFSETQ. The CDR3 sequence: CASSSTGTGKNYGYTF. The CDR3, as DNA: TGCGCCAGCAGCTCTACAGGGACAGGCAAAAACTATGGCTACACCTTC.

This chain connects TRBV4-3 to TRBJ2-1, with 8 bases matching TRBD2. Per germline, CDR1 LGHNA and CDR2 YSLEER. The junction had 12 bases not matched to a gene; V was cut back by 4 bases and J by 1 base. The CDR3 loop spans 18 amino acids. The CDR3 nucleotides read TGCGCCAGCAGCCGACACAACGGACTAGCCTCGTCCTACAATGAGCAGTTCTTC. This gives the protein CASSRHNGLASSYNEQFF.

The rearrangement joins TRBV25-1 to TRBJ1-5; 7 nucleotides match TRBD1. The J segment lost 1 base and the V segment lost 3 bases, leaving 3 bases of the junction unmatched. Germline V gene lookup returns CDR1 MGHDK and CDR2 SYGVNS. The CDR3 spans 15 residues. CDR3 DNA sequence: TGTGCCAGCAGTGATACAGGGGACAGCAATCAGCCCCAGCATTTT. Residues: CASSDTGDSNQPQHF.

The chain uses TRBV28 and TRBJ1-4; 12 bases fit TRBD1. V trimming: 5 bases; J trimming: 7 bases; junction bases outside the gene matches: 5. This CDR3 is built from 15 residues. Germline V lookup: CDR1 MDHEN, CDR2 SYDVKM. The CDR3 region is CASSPGQGAGEKLFF. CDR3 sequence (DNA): TGTGCCAGCAGTCCGGGACAGGGGGCGGGTGAAAAACTGTTTTTT. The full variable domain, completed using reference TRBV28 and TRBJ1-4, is DVKVTQSSRYLVKRTGEKVFLECVQDMDHENMFWYRQDPGLGLRLIYFSYDVKMKEKGDIPEGYSVSREKKERFSLILESASTNQTSMYLCASSPGQGAGEKLFFGSGTQLSVL.